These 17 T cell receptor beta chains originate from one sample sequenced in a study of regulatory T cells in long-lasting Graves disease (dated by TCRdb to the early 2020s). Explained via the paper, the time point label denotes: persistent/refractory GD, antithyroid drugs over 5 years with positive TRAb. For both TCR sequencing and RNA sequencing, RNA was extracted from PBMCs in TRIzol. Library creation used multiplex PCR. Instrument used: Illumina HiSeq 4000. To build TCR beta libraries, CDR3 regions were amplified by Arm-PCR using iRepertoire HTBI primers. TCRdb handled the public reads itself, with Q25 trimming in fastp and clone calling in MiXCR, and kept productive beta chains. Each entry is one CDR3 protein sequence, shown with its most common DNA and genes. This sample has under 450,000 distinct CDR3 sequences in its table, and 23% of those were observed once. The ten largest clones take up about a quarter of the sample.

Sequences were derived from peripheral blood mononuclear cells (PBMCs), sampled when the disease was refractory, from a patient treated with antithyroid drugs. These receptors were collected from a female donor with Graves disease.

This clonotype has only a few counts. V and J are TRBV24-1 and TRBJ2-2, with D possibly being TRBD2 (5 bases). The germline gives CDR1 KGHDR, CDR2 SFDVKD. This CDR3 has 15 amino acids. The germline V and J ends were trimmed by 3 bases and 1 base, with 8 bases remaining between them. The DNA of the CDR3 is TGTGCCACCAGTGATCCCGGAGGGAACACCGGGGAGCTGTTTTTT. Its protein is CATSDPGGNTGELFF.

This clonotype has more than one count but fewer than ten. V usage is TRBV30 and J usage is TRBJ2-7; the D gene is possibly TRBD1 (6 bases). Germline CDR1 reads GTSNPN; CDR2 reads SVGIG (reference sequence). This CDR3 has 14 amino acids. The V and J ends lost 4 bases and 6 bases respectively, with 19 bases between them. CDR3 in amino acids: CAWNRDNLGSEQYF. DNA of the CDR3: TGTGCCTGGAACCGGGACAACCTTGGATCCGAGCAGTACTTC.

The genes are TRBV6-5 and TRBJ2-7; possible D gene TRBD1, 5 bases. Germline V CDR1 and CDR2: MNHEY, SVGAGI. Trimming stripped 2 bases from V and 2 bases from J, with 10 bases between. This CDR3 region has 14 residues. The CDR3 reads CASSYKGLPYEQYF. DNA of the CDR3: TGTGCCAGCAGTTACAAGGGGCTACCCTACGAGCAGTACTTC.

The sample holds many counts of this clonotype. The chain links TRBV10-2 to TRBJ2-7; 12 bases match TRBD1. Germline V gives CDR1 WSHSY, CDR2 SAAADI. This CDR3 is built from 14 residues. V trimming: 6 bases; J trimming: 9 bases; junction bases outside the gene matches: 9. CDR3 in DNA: TGCGCCAGCAGATCCGGGACAGGGGGCGCAGGGCAGTACTTC. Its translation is CASRSGTGGAGQYF.

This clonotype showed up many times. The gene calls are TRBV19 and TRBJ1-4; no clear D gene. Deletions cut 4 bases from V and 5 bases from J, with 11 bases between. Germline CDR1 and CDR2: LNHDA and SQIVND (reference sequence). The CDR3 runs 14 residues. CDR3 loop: CASSTGDANEKLFF. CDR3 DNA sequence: TGTGCCAGTAGTACAGGAGACGCGAATGAAAAACTGTTTTTT.

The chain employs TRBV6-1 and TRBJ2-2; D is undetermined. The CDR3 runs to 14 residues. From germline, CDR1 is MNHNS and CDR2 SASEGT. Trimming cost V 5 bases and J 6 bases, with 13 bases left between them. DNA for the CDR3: TGTGCCAGCAGTCTCCGGCAGTCCGCCGGGGAGCTGTTTTTT. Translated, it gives CASSLRQSAGELFF.

The CDR3 coding sequence is TGTGCCATCAGTGGGACAGACAGCAATCAGCCCCAGCATTTT. It translates to CAISGTDSNQPQHF. The chain recombines TRBV10-3 with TRBJ1-5, with a tentative D call TRBD1 (6 bases). The V end lost 4 bases, the J end lost 1 base, and 8 bases lay between the germline ends. Looked up from germline, CDR1 is ENHRY and CDR2 is SYGVKD. This CDR3 comprises 14 residues.

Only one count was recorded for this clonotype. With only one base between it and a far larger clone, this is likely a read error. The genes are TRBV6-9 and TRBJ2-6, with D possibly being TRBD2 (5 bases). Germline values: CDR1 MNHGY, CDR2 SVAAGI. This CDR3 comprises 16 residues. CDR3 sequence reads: CAGSYGEIGGANVLTF. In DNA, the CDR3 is TGTGCCGGCAGTTACGGGGAGATAGGGGGGGCCAACGTCCTGACTTTC.

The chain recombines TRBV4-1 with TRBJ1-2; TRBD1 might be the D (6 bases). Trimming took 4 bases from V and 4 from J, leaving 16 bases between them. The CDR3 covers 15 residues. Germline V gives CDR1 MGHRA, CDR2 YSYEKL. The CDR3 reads CASSPLGPQGYGYTF. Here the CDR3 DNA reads TGCGCCAGCAGCCCCCTCGGGCCACAGGGCTATGGCTACACCTTC.

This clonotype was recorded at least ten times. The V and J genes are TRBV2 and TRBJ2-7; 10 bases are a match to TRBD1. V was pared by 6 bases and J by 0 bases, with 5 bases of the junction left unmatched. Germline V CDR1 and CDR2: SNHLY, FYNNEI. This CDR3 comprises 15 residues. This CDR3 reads CASRTGQGYSYEQYF. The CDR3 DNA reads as TGTGCCAGCAGGACGGGACAGGGGTACTCCTACGAGCAGTACTTC.

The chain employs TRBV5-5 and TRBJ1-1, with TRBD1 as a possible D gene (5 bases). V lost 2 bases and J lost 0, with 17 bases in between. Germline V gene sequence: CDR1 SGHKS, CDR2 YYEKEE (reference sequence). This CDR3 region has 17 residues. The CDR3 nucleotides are TGTGCCAGCAGCTTCTATGGGACGGCAACCTTGAACACTGAAGCTTTCTTT. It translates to CASSFYGTATLNTEAFF. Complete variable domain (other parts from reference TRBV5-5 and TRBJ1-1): DAGVTQSPTHLIKTRGQQVTLRCSPISGHKSVSWYQQVLGQGPQFIFQYYEKEERGRGNFPDRFSARQFPNYSSELNVNALLLGDSALYLCASSFYGTATLNTEAFFGQGTRLTVV.

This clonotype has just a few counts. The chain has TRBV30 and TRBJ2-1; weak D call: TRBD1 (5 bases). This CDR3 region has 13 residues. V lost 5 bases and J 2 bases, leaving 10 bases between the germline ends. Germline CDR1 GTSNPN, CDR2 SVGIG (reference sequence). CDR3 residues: CAWSRQPYNEQFF. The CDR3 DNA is TGTGCCTGGTCCCGACAGCCCTACAATGAGCAGTTCTTC.

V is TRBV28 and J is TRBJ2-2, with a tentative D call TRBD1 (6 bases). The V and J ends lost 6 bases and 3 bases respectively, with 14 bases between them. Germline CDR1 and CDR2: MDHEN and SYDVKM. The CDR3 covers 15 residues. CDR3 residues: CASSQGGQHTGELFF. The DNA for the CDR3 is TGTGCCAGCAGCCAAGGGGGACAACACACCGGGGAGCTGTTTTTT.

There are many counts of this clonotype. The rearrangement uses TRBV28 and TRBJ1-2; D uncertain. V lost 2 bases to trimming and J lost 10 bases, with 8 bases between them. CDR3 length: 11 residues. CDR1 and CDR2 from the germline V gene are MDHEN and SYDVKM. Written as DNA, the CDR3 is TGTGCCAGCAGTTTACTCGACCTCTACACCTTC. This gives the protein CASSLLDLYTF.

Here the CDR3 DNA reads TGCAGTGCGGGACAGGGGGGCACAGATACGCAGTATTTT. Translation gives CSAGQGGTDTQYF. The rearrangement uses TRBV20-1 and TRBJ2-3; 11 positions match TRBD1. CDR3 length equals 13 residues. Trimming at V came to 6 bases and at J to 1 base, leaving 0 bases not matched to a gene. Germline values: CDR1 DFQATT, CDR2 SNEGSKA (reference sequence).

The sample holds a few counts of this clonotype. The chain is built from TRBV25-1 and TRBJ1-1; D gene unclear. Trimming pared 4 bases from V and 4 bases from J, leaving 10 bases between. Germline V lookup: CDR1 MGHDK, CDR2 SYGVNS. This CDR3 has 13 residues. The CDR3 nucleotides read TGTGCCAGCAGTGTTCAAGGATCCACTGAAGCTTTCTTT. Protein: CASSVQGSTEAFF.

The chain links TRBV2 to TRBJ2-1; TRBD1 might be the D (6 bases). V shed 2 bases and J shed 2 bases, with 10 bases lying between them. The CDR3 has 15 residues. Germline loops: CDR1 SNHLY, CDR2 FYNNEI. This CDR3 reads CASSETGKTYNEQFF. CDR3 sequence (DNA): TGTGCCAGCAGTGAAACAGGGAAGACCTACAATGAGCAGTTCTTC. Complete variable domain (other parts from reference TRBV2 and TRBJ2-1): EPEVTQTPSHQVTQMGQEVILRCVPISNHLYFYWYRQILGQKVEFLVSFYNNEISEKSEIFDDQFSVERPDGSNFTLKIRSTKLEDSAMYFCASSETGKTYNEQFFGPGTRLTVL.